These 16 T cell receptor beta chains came from one sample sequenced in a study of shared T cell receptors in the human thymus. TCRdb keeps only in-frame clones here, not all; method: immunoSEQ multiplex PCR. The sample holds 650,000 to 950,000 clones, 80% to 90% seen once. This sample was shared with a second study, whose subject was human thymus T cells.

Sequencing was performed on thymocytes. Every receptor here comes from a girl under three years old with a congenital heart defect.

The genes are TRBV27 and TRBJ1-3; 9 bases agree with TRBD1. Per the germline V gene, CDR1 is MNHEY and CDR2 is SMNVEV (reference sequence). CDR3 size: 13 residues. The junction had 3 bases not matched to a gene; V was cut back by 8 bases and J by 4 bases. DNA of the CDR3: TGTGCCAGCGGGACAGGGTCCGGAAACACCATATATTTT. Amino acids: CASGTGSGNTIYF.

The V and J genes are TRBV6-6 and TRBJ1-6; 10 bases fit TRBD1. V shed 8 bases, J shed 6 bases, and the junction held 7 bases outside the gene matches. Germline-derived CDR1 and CDR2 are MNHNY and SVGAGI (reference sequence). The CDR3 is 15 amino acids. CDR3 bases: TGTGCCAGCGGACGGACAGGGGGTCGTAATTCACCCCTCCACTTT. This encodes CASGRTGGRNSPLHF.

The chain recombines TRBV11-2 with TRBJ1-1, with D unresolved. Trimming removed 2 bases at V and 7 bases at J, with 11 bases between. The CDR3 runs 13 residues. Germline V gene data show CDR1 as SGHAT and CDR2 as FQNNGV. The CDR3 DNA sequence: TGTGCCAGCAGCTTATTCCCGGGAGTTGAAGCTTTCTTT. It specifies CASSLFPGVEAFF.

This chain links TRBV5-6 with TRBJ2-1; tentatively, D is TRBD2 (5 bases). The CDR3 runs 15 residues. The germline CDR1 and CDR2 sequences are SGHDT and YYEEEE. Trimming left V 0 bases short and J 8 bases short, with 15 bases between. The CDR3, as DNA: TGTGCCAGCAGCTTGGTGGCTGCGGGCCAGGATGAGCAGTTCTTC. It yields the protein CASSLVAAGQDEQFF. Supplemented by reference TRBV5-6 and TRBJ2-1, the full variable domain reads DAGVTQSPTHLIKTRGQQVTLRCSPKSGHDTVSWYQQALGQGPQFIFQYYEEEERQRGNFPDRFSGHQFPNYSSELNVNALLLGDSALYLCASSLVAAGQDEQFFGPGTRLTVL.

The CDR3 sequence: CSARVLYEQYF. DNA for the CDR3: TGCAGTGCTAGGGTACTCTACGAGCAGTACTTC. The genes are TRBV20-1 and TRBJ2-7; D not certain. Germline values: CDR1 DFQATT, CDR2 SNEGSKA (reference sequence). The CDR3 spans 11 residues. The V gene lost 3 bases and the J gene lost 3 bases, with 6 bases spanning the gap.

The V call is TRBV2, the J call TRBJ1-1; D unclear. The CDR3 consists of 12 residues. V was pared by 8 bases and J by 2 bases, with 9 bases between. The V gene's germline CDR1 is SNHLY and CDR2 FYNNEI. CDR3 in amino acids: CASARSNTEAFF. The CDR3 DNA follows: TGTGCCAGCGCCCGGTCAAACACTGAAGCTTTCTTT.

The chain combines TRBV28 with TRBJ1-1; weak D call: TRBD1 (6 bases). Trimming took 3 bases from V and 7 from J, leaving 12 bases between them. The CDR3 loop spans 13 amino acids. Germline CDR1 and CDR2: MDHEN and SYDVKM. CDR3 bases: TGTGCCAGCAGTTTGCGACAGGTGATTGAAGCTTTCTTT. As protein: CASSLRQVIEAFF.

The CDR3 region has the DNA TGTGCCAGCTCACCCCGTCGTCCAGGGAATTTCACTGAAGCTTTCTTT. It encodes CASSPRRPGNFTEAFF. The rearrangement uses TRBV18 and TRBJ1-1; D may be TRBD1 (5 bases). Germline-derived CDR1 and CDR2 are KGHSH and LQKENI. V was pared by 3 bases and J by 4 bases, with 18 bases between. The length of the CDR3 is 16 residues.

This clone was recorded once. J is TRBJ2-5 and V is TRBV6-6; TRBD2 agrees at 11 bases. The germline CDR1 and CDR2 sequences are MNHNY and SVGAGI (reference sequence). The CDR3 spans 15 residues. Trimming cost V 1 base and J 3 bases; bases outside gene matches: 1. CDR3: CASSYLLAGEETQYF. The CDR3, as DNA: TGTGCCAGCAGTTACTTACTAGCGGGGGAAGAGACCCAGTACTTC.

The V and J genes are TRBV6-1 and TRBJ1-1; unclear D gene. This CDR3 region has 13 residues. Germline V gene sequence: CDR1 MNHNS, CDR2 SASEGT. Trimming took off 7 bases at V and 3 bases at J, with 12 bases between the two ends. CDR3 DNA sequence: TGTGCCAGCAAGGAGCGCAGATACACTGAAGCTTTCTTT. This codes for CASKERRYTEAFF.

CDR3 nucleotide sequence: TGTGCCAGCAGTTTAAGTGAGACACCCTATGGCTACACCTTC. Its translation is CASSLSETPYGYTF. V usage is TRBV28 and J usage is TRBJ1-2; D unresolved. The CDR3 has 14 amino acids. The V gene lost 2 bases and the J gene lost 4 bases, with 11 bases spanning the gap. Germline-derived CDR1 and CDR2 are MDHEN and SYDVKM.

J is TRBJ2-7 and V is TRBV7-2; D might be TRBD2 (6 bases). V lost 1 base and J lost 3, with 10 bases in between. This CDR3 has 14 residues. CDR1 is SGHTA and CDR2 is FQGNSA in the germline V gene. CDR3 nucleotides: TGTGCCAGCAGCTTAGTCAGGACTAACTACGAGCAGTACTTC. Translation gives CASSLVRTNYEQYF.

V gene TRBV14 combines with J gene TRBJ2-1; a possible D gene is TRBD1 (6 bases). The CDR3 loop spans 18 amino acids. CDR1 and CDR2 (germline): SGHDN, FVKESK. Deletions cut 4 bases from V and 4 bases from J, with 23 bases between. CDR3 loop: CASSPEPDHPQGYNEQFF. The CDR3 nucleotides read TGTGCCAGCAGCCCCGAACCCGACCATCCACAGGGTTACAATGAGCAGTTCTTC.

The V call is TRBV6-5, the J call TRBJ1-4; D unresolved. The length of the CDR3 is 14 residues. The germline gives CDR1 MNHEY, CDR2 SVGAGI. V lost 0 bases, J lost 5 bases, and 7 bases lay in between. The DNA for the CDR3 is TGTGCCAGCAGTTACTCGAGCGAGAATGAAAAACTGTTTTTT. The encoded protein is CASSYSSENEKLFF.

This chain uses TRBV5-1 with TRBJ1-2; no clear D. Germline loops: CDR1 SGHRS, CDR2 YFSETQ. The CDR3 spans 13 residues. With 0 bases removed from V and 0 bases from J, the gap between germline ends came to 3 bases. The CDR3 sequence is CASSLVANYGYTF. The CDR3 DNA reads TGCGCCAGCAGCTTGGTAGCTAACTATGGCTACACCTTC. The full variable domain, with the rest looked up from reference TRBV5-1 and TRBJ1-2, is KAGVTQTPRYLIKTRGQQVTLSCSPISGHRSVSWYQQTPGQGLQFLFEYFSETQRNKGNFPGRFSGRQFSNSRSEMNVSTLELGDSALYLCASSLVANYGYTFGSGTRLTVV.

The chain carries TRBV6-5 and TRBJ1-1; a possible D gene is TRBD1 (6 bases). Germline V gene lookup returns CDR1 MNHEY and CDR2 SVGAGI. This CDR3 contains 14 residues. V lost 3 bases, J lost 7 bases, and 15 bases lay in between. Written as DNA, the CDR3 is TGTGCCAGCAGTTATGGCGGGGGGCGGAATGAAGCTTTCTTT. It encodes CASSYGGGRNEAFF.